This TCR beta chain was observed in a study of early T cells in non-severe SARS-CoV-2 infection. For the study at large: The authors sequenced bulk RNA from unsorted whole blood, leaving chains unpaired.

V was shortened by 2 bases and J by 5 bases, with 13 bases between the two germline ends. This CDR3 region has 14 residues. Per the germline V gene, CDR1 is SGHNT and CDR2 is YENEEA. Points on this clonotype: The antigen is undetermined.

Study-wide points: CD4 and private specificities were missed by VDJdb matching, which favored anti-spike CD8 responses.

The TCR library protocol attached unique molecular identifiers to the individual cDNA molecules. One entry per CDR3 protein, called by TCRdb with MiXCR from the 5' RACE reads. The sample consists of fewer than 85,000 distinct CDR3 sequences, roughly 13% of them appearing once. V is TRBV11-3 and J is TRBJ2-7; D is unresolved. Sample: whole blood. The TCR sequence derives from an adult who was a healthcare worker with PCR-confirmed SARS-CoV-2 infection or an uninfected control (not recorded which). This CDR3 reads CASSLTSPGHEQYF. For the CDR3, the DNA is TGTGCCAGCAGCTTAACCTCCCCGGGCCACGAGCAGTACTTC.